This T cell receptor (beta chain) is drawn from a study of lymphopenia after photon versus proton radiotherapy. Germline V gene sequence: CDR1 SNHLY, CDR2 FYNNEI. The CDR3 consists of 14 residues. Trimming took off 6 bases at V and 3 bases at J, with 11 bases between the two ends. Only in-frame clones appear in the TCRdb table, and some are missing; sequencing was by immunoSEQ multiplex PCR. The sample lists about 39,000 clones; roughly nine tenths were seen once. The material sequenced was peripheral blood, taken from a patient treated with photon-based radiotherapy. This chain links TRBV2 with TRBJ2-2; D is unresolved. The clonotype originates from a man in his 60s with cholangiocarcinoma. The CDR3 nucleotides read TGTGCCAGCAGCACCTTAGCAGACACCGGGGAGCTGTTTTTT. Translated: CASSTLADTGELFF.